Below, 7 T cell receptor beta chains from the same sample are listed, as sequenced in a study of cytomegalovirus exposure and HLA in healthy donors. Primers for the PCR totalled 60 Vbeta and 13 Jbeta. Assay used: immunoSEQ multiplex PCR; TCRdb lists only in-frame clones, some missing. The sample gives roughly 190,000 clones, 79% of which show up once; 1.5% to 2% is in the top ten. Material: PBMCs. Source of these receptors: a young woman in good health and CMV-seronegative.

This rearrangement joins TRBV7-9 to TRBJ2-7; TRBD1 matches at 8 bases. The germline V gene encodes CDR1 SEHNR and CDR2 FQNEAQ (reference sequence). V trimming: 10 bases; J trimming: 3 bases; junction bases outside the gene matches: 5. CDR3 length equals 12 residues. The CDR3 sequence: CAIIGQGYEQYF. The CDR3 nucleotides are TGTGCCATAATTGGACAGGGCTACGAGCAGTACTTC.

The table lists this clone with a few counts. This chain links TRBV6-6 with TRBJ2-5, with D possibly matching TRBD1 (5 bases). Germline V lookup: CDR1 MNHNY, CDR2 SVGAGI (reference sequence). The V and J ends lost 8 bases and 1 base respectively, with 14 bases between them. The CDR3 is 14 residues long. CDR3: CASGNPGLQETQYF. The CDR3 nucleotides are TGTGCCAGCGGAAACCCAGGGCTCCAAGAGACCCAGTACTTC.

This chain uses TRBV5-1 with TRBJ2-6; a weak D match, TRBD2 (6 bases). Looked up from germline, CDR1 is SGHRS and CDR2 is YFSETQ. Between the trimmed V and J ends, which lost 0 bases and 4 bases, there was a span of 20 bases. The CDR3 is 19 amino acids. DNA of the CDR3: TGCGCCAGCAGCTTGGAACGGGGGTCCCCCCTGGGGGGGGCCAACGTCCTGACTTTC. It encodes CASSLERGSPLGGANVLTF.

The chain recombines TRBV30 with TRBJ1-2; D is unresolved. With 1 base removed from V and 8 bases from J, the gap between germline ends came to 17 bases. In germline, CDR1 is GTSNPN, CDR2 SVGIG (reference sequence). The CDR3 totals 14 residues. CDR3 in amino acids: CAWSGLKVSEGYTF. Here the CDR3 DNA reads TGTGCCTGGAGTGGATTAAAGGTCAGCGAGGGCTACACCTTC.

The chain combines TRBV15 with TRBJ2-1; D not resolved. CDR1 and CDR2 (germline): LNHNV, YYDKDF (reference sequence). CDR3 length equals 12 residues. Trimming pared 0 bases from V and 10 bases from J, leaving 7 bases between. CDR3 nucleotides: TGTGCCACCAGCAGAGATCACAGAGAGCAGTTCTTC. It codes for CATSRDHREQFF.

This sequence joins TRBV9 and TRBJ1-1; 8 bases align to TRBD1. V was clipped by 3 bases and J by 5 bases; unmatched bases: 6. In germline, CDR1 is SGDLS, CDR2 YYNGEE. There are 14 residues in the CDR3. CDR3 sequence (DNA): TGTGCCAGCAGCGCTTCAGGGGGCTCTACTGAAGCTTTCTTT. Translation: CASSASGGSTEAFF. The full variable domain, completed using reference TRBV9 and TRBJ1-1, is DSGVTQTPKHLITATGQRVTLRCSPRSGDLSVYWYQQSLDQGLQFLIQYYNGEERAKGNILERFSAQQFPDLHSELNLSSLELGDSALYFCASSASGGSTEAFFGQGTRLTVV.

The chain links TRBV7-2 to TRBJ1-3, with 9 bases matching TRBD1. J gave up 1 base and V 5 bases, and 9 bases lay outside the gene matches. Germline lookup yields CDR1 SGHTA and CDR2 FQGNSA. CDR3 size: 17 residues. CDR3 in DNA: TGTGCCAGCAGCAGTTCCTACAGGGGGCTTTCTGGAAACACCATATATTTT. It encodes CASSSSYRGLSGNTIYF.